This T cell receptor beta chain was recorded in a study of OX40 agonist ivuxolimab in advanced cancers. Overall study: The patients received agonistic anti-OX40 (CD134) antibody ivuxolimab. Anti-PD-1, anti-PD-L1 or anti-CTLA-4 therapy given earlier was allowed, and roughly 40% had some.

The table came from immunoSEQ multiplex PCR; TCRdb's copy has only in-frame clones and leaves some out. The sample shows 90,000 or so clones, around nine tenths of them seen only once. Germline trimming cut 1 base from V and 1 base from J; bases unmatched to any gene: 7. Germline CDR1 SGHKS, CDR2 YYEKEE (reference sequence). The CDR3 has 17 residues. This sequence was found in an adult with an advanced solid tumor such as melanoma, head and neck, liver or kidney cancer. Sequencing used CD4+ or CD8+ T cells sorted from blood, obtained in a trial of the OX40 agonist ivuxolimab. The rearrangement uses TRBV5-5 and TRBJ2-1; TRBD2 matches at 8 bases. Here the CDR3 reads CASSLLAGAYSYNEQFF. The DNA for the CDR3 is TGTGCCAGCAGCTTGCTAGCGGGCGCTTATTCCTACAATGAGCAGTTCTTC.